A selection of T cell receptor beta chains follows, all from one sample in a study of tumor-infiltrating lymphocytes in oesophageal squamous cell carcinoma. TCRdb ran MiXCR on the PCR reads and lists one entry per CDR3 protein. Found here are 24,000 or so distinct CDR3 sequences, about 40% of them singletons; the top ten hold 23%. The material sequenced was esophageal tumor tissue. Receptors were obtained from a male donor with esophageal squamous cell carcinoma. The CDR3 runs from the conserved cysteine through the conserved F or W. The D gene is left open where the match is weak. Size is stated for part of the rows, as once, few or many counts, or as a class when the clone is expanded.

D gene	J gene	V gene	clone size	CDR3 protein	CDR3 DNA
.	TRBJ2-2	TRBV6-1	medium-sized	CASSEPYKAGELFF	TGTGCCAGCAGTGAGCCCTACAAGGCCGGGGAGCTGTTTTTT
TRBD1	TRBJ1-2	TRBV4-1	many	CASSQDRGLGYTF	TGCGCCAGCAGCCAAGACAGGGGGCTCGGCTACACCTTC
.	TRBJ2-7	TRBV25-1	.	CASSELDDGNEQYF	TGTGCCAGCAGTGAATTGGATGACGGCAATGAGCAGTACTTC
TRBD2	TRBJ2-2	TRBV7-6	few	CASSLRAGGTTGELFF	TGTGCCAGCAGCTTAAGGGCGGGAGGAACGACCGGGGAGCTGTTTTTT
TRBD2	TRBJ2-1	TRBV7-3	many	CASSLRLAGRSYNEQFF	TGTGCCAGCAGCTTACGACTAGCGGGACGTTCCTACAATGAGCAGTTCTTC
TRBD1	TRBJ2-4	TRBV5-1	many	CASSPRDRVDKNIQYF	TGCGCCAGCAGCCCTAGGGACAGGGTGGACAAAAACATTCAGTACTTC
TRBD1	TRBJ1-2	TRBV7-9	medium-sized	CASSLKGGGGGYTF	TGTGCCAGCAGTTTAAAAGGAGGAGGGGGCGGCTACACCTTC
.	TRBJ2-2	TRBV10-3	.	CAIGPKTGELFF	TGTGCCATCGGCCCAAAGACCGGGGAGCTGTTTTTT
TRBD1	TRBJ1-1	TRBV29-1	.	CSVDGTATNTEAFF	TGCAGCGTTGATGGGACAGCCACAAACACTGAAGCTTTCTTT
.	TRBJ1-5	TRBV14	.	CASSQESHQPQHF	TGTGCCAGCAGCCAAGAGTCCCACCAGCCCCAGCATTTT
.	TRBJ2-3	TRBV20-1	.	CSARDGDSVVDTQYF	TGCAGTGCTAGAGATGGGGACTCCGTGGTAGATACGCAGTATTTT
.	TRBJ1-1	TRBV10-3	.	CAISEANTEAFF	TGTGCCATCAGTGAGGCGAACACTGAAGCTTTCTTT
TRBD2	TRBJ2-1	TRBV5-1	many	CASSLGPAGGRDEQFF	TGCGCCAGCAGCTTGGGCCCGGCCGGGGGGAGGGATGAGCAGTTCTTC
TRBD1	TRBJ2-6	TRBV7-4	.	CASSLDRGSGANVLTF	TGTGCCAGCAGCTTGGACAGGGGTTCTGGGGCCAACGTCCTGACTTTC
.	TRBJ2-7	TRBV10-2	many	CASSESPYEQYF	TGCGCCAGCAGTGAGTCGCCCTACGAGCAGTACTTC
.	TRBJ2-5	TRBV3-1	few	CASSQAVQSGRETQYF	TGTGCCAGCAGCCAAGCAGTCCAAAGCGGAAGAGAGACCCAGTACTTC
TRBD2	TRBJ2-1	TRBV6-6	.	CASSQPGLAGFSNNEQFF	TGTGCCAGCAGTCAACCGGGACTAGCGGGGTTTTCAAACAATGAGCAGTTCTTC
.	TRBJ1-2	TRBV18	.	CASSPRDKAYGYTF	TGTGCCAGCTCCCCTCGGGACAAAGCATATGGCTACACCTTC
.	TRBJ2-5	TRBV11-1	once	CASSLSQLDQETQYF	TGTGCCAGCAGCTTGTCCCAACTCGACCAAGAGACCCAGTACTTC
.	TRBJ2-3	TRBV6-1	medium-sized	CASGSLVADTQYF	TGTGCCAGCGGATCCCTAGTTGCAGATACGCAGTATTTT
.	TRBJ1-6	TRBV28	many	CASSLQGFNSPLHF	TGTGCCAGCAGTTTGCAGGGCTTTAATTCACCCCTCCACTTT
TRBD1	TRBJ2-7	TRBV27	many	CASSLSGQGPTYEQYF	TGTGCCAGCAGTTTATCGGGACAGGGTCCCACCTACGAGCAGTACTTC
.	TRBJ2-5	TRBV7-6	medium-sized	CASSSPRGGGKTQYF	TGTGCCAGCAGCTCACCGAGGGGGGGGGGGAAGACCCAGTACTTC
TRBD2	TRBJ2-3	TRBV24-1	few	CATTPSPGTSGSSTDTQYF	TGTGCCACCACCCCTAGTCCCGGGACTAGCGGCTCTAGCACAGATACGCAGTATTTT
.	TRBJ2-1	TRBV9	.	CASSVEGYNEQFF	TGTGCCAGCAGCGTAGAAGGCTACAATGAGCAGTTCTTC
TRBD2	TRBJ2-5	TRBV7-3	.	CASSLSSGGQETQYF	TGTGCCAGCAGCTTAAGTTCGGGGGGCCAAGAGACCCAGTACTTC
.	TRBJ2-5	TRBV7-6	.	CASSLGEGDLLGQYF	TGTGCCAGCAGCTTGGGGGAGGGGGACCTACTCGGGCAGTACTTC
TRBD2	TRBJ2-7	TRBV7-2	once	CASRATRGGASNEQYF	TGTGCCAGCAGGGCTACTCGCGGGGGGGCTTCCAATGAGCAGTACTTC
.	TRBJ2-4	TRBV7-8	few	CASSLVPSGTARNIQYF	TGTGCCAGCAGCTTAGTTCCCTCCGGGACCGCGAGGAACATTCAGTACTTC
.	TRBJ2-7	TRBV7-2	.	CASSSDGAGSYEQYF	TGTGCCAGCAGCTCGGACGGGGCGGGATCCTACGAGCAGTACTTC
TRBD2	TRBJ2-2	TRBV7-8	medium-sized	CASSHVSGTNTGELFF	TGTGCCAGCAGCCACGTTAGCGGGACGAACACCGGGGAGCTGTTTTTT
.	TRBJ2-3	TRBV28	.	CASSLYNIGELYF	TGTGCCAGCAGTTTGTATAACATCGGGGAGCTGTATTTT
TRBD1	TRBJ1-5	TRBV12-3/TRBV12-4	.	CASSLTGDQPQHF	TGTGCCAGCAGTTTGACAGGGGACCAGCCCCAGCATTTT
.	TRBJ1-2	TRBV28	many	CASSLDVEGGYGYTF	TGTGCCAGCAGTCTAGATGTTGAGGGCGGCTATGGCTACACCTTC
TRBD2	TRBJ2-2	TRBV7-6	.	CASSLGASGVNTGELFF	TGTGCCAGCAGCTTAGGAGCTAGCGGAGTGAACACCGGGGAGCTGTTTTTT
.	TRBJ2-2	TRBV10-3	many	CAISESGSTAAGELFF	TGTGCCATCAGTGAGAGTGGCAGTACTGCTGCCGGGGAGCTGTTTTTT
.	TRBJ2-7	TRBV6-5	few	CASSYVHSGDYEQYF	TGTGCCAGCAGTTACGTACATTCAGGAGACTACGAGCAGTACTTC
.	TRBJ2-7	TRBV12-3/TRBV12-4	.	CASSLVGPYEQYF	TGTGCCAGCAGTTTAGTTGGCCCCTACGAGCAGTACTTC
TRBD2	TRBJ2-5	TRBV24-1	many	CATSDPWTSGGANEQYF	TGTGCCACCAGTGACCCCTGGACTAGCGGGGGGGCCAATGAGCAGTACTTC
TRBD2	TRBJ2-1	TRBV7-6	.	CATREGRGAGYNEQFF	TGTGCCACTCGAGAGGGGCGGGGGGCGGGCTACAATGAGCAGTTCTTC
TRBD2	TRBJ2-7	TRBV7-2	.	CASSDPTSGGLTIYEQYF	TGTGCCAGCTCAGACCCGACTAGCGGGGGTCTCACGATTTACGAGCAGTACTTC
.	TRBJ2-7	TRBV7-2	.	CASSSHEGGGMRHEQYF	TGTGCCAGCAGCTCCCACGAGGGGGGCGGGATGCGGCACGAGCAGTACTTC
.	TRBJ2-1	TRBV7-8	.	CASSALASYNEQFF	TGTGCCAGCAGCGCGCTAGCGTCATACAATGAGCAGTTCTTC
TRBD2	TRBJ2-5	TRBV2	many	CASSDRNGRARETQYF	TGTGCCAGCAGTGACCGAAACGGGAGGGCCCGAGAGACCCAGTACTTC
.	TRBJ2-3	TRBV12-3/TRBV12-4	many	CASSLGRASTDTQYF	TGTGCCAGCAGTTTAGGTAGGGCTAGCACAGATACGCAGTATTTT